One and the same sample provided the 2 T cell receptor beta chains below, sequenced in a study of blood T cell repertoires in COVID-19. Sequencing used immunoSEQ multiplex PCR; TCRdb keeps in-frame clones, though not all of them. This table holds 200,000 to 250,000 clones, about four fifths found once. The sequenced sample was peripheral blood. The receptor source for this set is a woman aged 30 to 39 who had recovered from COVID-19.

This chain uses TRBV6-4 with TRBJ1-5; no firm D call. V lost 8 bases and J lost 4, with 12 bases in between. The length of the CDR3 is 13 residues. Germline CDR1 MRHNA, CDR2 SNTAGT. The CDR3 reads CASSEATNQPQHF. In DNA, the CDR3 is TGTGCCAGCTCTGAGGCGACTAATCAGCCCCAGCATTTT.

This clone was seen only a few times. Other DNA sequences in this specimen translate into the identical CDR3. The chain uses TRBV27 and TRBJ2-7; D not resolved. V was shortened by 3 bases and J by 2 bases, with 11 bases between the two germline ends. This CDR3 has 14 residues. Looked up from germline, CDR1 is MNHEY and CDR2 is SMNVEV (reference sequence). CDR3 region: CASSLSKGAYEQYF. DNA for the CDR3: TGTGCCAGCAGTTTGAGTAAAGGAGCCTACGAGCAGTACTTC.